This record covers a single TCR beta chain. The data originate from a study of blood T cell repertoires in COVID-19. The table came from immunoSEQ multiplex PCR; TCRdb's copy has only in-frame clones and leaves some out. This sample carries more than 35,000 clones, nearly 90% of them seen once, and the ten largest clones take about an eighth. CDR3 length: 15 amino acids. Unmatched junction bases numbered 5, after V lost 3 bases and J lost 3 bases. Germline V gene data show CDR1 as SGDLS and CDR2 as YYNGEE. The sequenced sample consisted of peripheral blood. The chain recombines TRBV9 with TRBJ1-3; 8 nucleotides align to TRBD1. This sequence originates from a man between 60 and 70 years old with active COVID-19. The CDR3 spells CASSASGGYGNTIYF. DNA for the CDR3: TGTGCCAGCAGCGCCTCAGGGGGCTATGGAAACACCATATATTTT.